A selection of T cell receptor beta chains follows, all from one sample in a study of cytotoxic CD8 clonotypes in ibrutinib-treated CLL. Sequencing used immunoSEQ multiplex PCR; TCRdb keeps in-frame clones, though not all of them. The data contain hundreds of thousands of clones, roughly 74% of them singletons. The sample here was PBMCs, taken after 24 months of ibrutinib treatment. These receptors came from a human donor with chronic lymphocytic leukemia. The conserved cysteine and the conserved F or W are not part of the CDR3 here. D genes are given only for firm matches.

>TRBV29-1|-
SASGGNEKLF
>TRBV9|-
ASSPQGNAETQY
>TRBV12-5|TRBD2
ASGSDTGRAGGPADTQY
>TRBV15|-
ATSRPTGPSTDTQY
>TRBV30|TRBD1
AWEGDRGLYGYT
>TRBV28|-
ATSGAGFPYEQY
>TRBV4-1|TRBD1
ASSQDPGQSSGANVLT
>TRBV9|-
ASSGPGYT
>TRBV6-5|-
ASSRTGYEQY
>TRBV7-9|TRBD1
ASSLGQGFYEQY
>TRBV28|TRBD1
ATDVQTGGGEQF
>TRBV27|TRBD1
ASSGGTGLTEAF
>TRBV4-3|TRBD1
ASSQAGQGNTEAF
>TRBV9|TRBD2
ASSDASGTSSEQY
>TRBV7-2|-
ASSFRTDYGYT
>TRBV29-1|-
SVAAGVGYNEQF
>TRBV7-2|-
ASSLSPGETQY
>TRBV5-4|-
ASSSQHNTEAF
>TRBV27|TRBD1
ASSSTGLSYEQY
>TRBV19|-
ASSLEGGNTGELF
>TRBV29-1|-
SVLDSSNQPQH
>TRBV6-5|-
ASSWGGETQY
>TRBV7-2|-
ASSSYYEQY
>TRBV7-8|TRBD1
ASSHRQGPDTQY
>TRBV11-2|-
ASSLRQSMNTEAF
>TRBV4-2|TRBD2
ASSQEGLAVGNEQF
>TRBV28|-
ASIGSGPMNTEAF
>TRBV6-5|-
ASSYIGYGYT
>TRBV11-3|-
ASKTETNTGELF
>TRBV7-2|-
ASSLGGAYGYT
>TRBV4-2|TRBD2
ASSPNSAGSDTQY
>TRBV4-3|TRBD1
ASSQDGDRWGNEQF
>TRBV7-9|TRBD1
ASNSRGRFPYEQY
>TRBV23-1|TRBD2
ASSPSAGAYEQY
>TRBV29-1|TRBD2
SVEEASGREYEQY
>TRBV18|TRBD2
ASSPMMAGGSYEQY
>TRBV5-6|-
ASSSSSNTNSPLH
>TRBV2|TRBD1
ATRDRGPGELF
>TRBV6-5|-
ASSYSNRNTGELF
>TRBV30|TRBD1
AWSVQGRGTEAF
>TRBV9|TRBD2
ASSAGLAPVRDTQY
>TRBV6-5|TRBD1
ASSAQGANSYEQY
>TRBV27|-
ASSTHRGGAIYGYT
>TRBV4-2|TRBD2
ASSQELAGGYEQY
>TRBV28|-
ASSLSQLQLYEQY